This is a list of T cell receptor beta chains from one sample in a study of tumor-infiltrating lymphocytes in primary liver carcinoma. From the multiplex PCR reads, TCRdb called clonotypes with MiXCR, one entry per CDR3 protein. The profile shows 80,000 or so distinct CDR3 sequences, 70% to 80% of them singletons. Sequencing was done on a sample of liver tumor tissue from sampling region 4. Receptors were obtained from a woman aged 60-75 years with primary liver carcinoma and hepatitis B virus infection. Both conserved end residues are trimmed from each CDR3. The order of the fields is CDR3 protein, J gene, V gene.

ASSEQMDWTDTQY,TRBJ2-3,TRBV2
TSSYRGGREKLF,TRBJ1-4,TRBV6-5
ASSLRVPTSVRVTDTQY,TRBJ2-3,TRBV11-1
ASSKRGGTEAF,TRBJ1-1,TRBV6-1
ASSPRSGRTGEQF,TRBJ2-1,TRBV7-8
ASSWGGSGKNIQY,TRBJ2-4,TRBV7-3
SIAGPLKAF,TRBJ1-1,TRBV29-1
ASSLLRGYQETQY,TRBJ2-5,TRBV12-3/TRBV12-4
ASSLSVIGVF,TRBJ1-1,TRBV7-9
ASSSSGCRNYGYT,TRBJ1-2,TRBV6-5
AINEGREPGGGDEQF,NA,TRBV10-3
ASSPETGGIYERY,TRBJ2-7,TRBV11-3
ASSFGGRGRDIQY,TRBJ2-4,TRBV11-2
ACSLDPNSPLR,TRBJ1-6,TRBV11-2
ASSDSSGRGTDTQY,TRBJ2-3,TRBV6-4
AGSYGGSGTGAF,TRBJ1-1,TRBV11-3
ANSFRTGDVETQY,TRBJ2-5,TRBV5-8
VSTITGSLVNGQF,TRBJ2-1,TRBV12-3/TRBV12-4
ASSLGAHSREEQF,TRBJ2-1,TRBV11-3
ASSEIGGSGYEQY,TRBJ2-7,TRBV6-1
ASSLRENTEAF,TRBJ1-1,TRBV11-3
ASRGPQVDEKLF,TRBJ1-4,TRBV28
ASSRGGSYVANTRELF,TRBJ2-2,TRBV11-2
VISDAGSTNEKLF,TRBJ1-4,TRBV10-3
ASRLDRNYDYT,TRBJ1-2,TRBV11-2
ASSLDGRRRYEQY,TRBJ2-7,TRBV5-4
ASGNRLAGGTDTQY,TRBJ2-3,TRBV12-5
ASSFGGNNEQF,TRBJ2-1,TRBV5-4
ASSSRESETQC,TRBJ2-5,TRBV7-9
ASRSGDSDTGELF,TRBJ2-2,TRBV6-5
ASNSGTDTQY,TRBJ2-3,TRBV5-6
ASSPLAGLGHSEVDSGYT,TRBJ1-2,TRBV5-6
TSSRGTGTLPLH,TRBJ1-6,TRBV12-3/TRBV12-4
ASCLIRGLNSALH,TRBJ1-6,TRBV5-5
ASSPPDLHNEQF,TRBJ2-1,TRBV5-6
AISATNGATNEKLF,TRBJ1-4,TRBV10-3
TSSRISGGEQY,TRBJ2-7,TRBV4-2
ASSAFRTDTGELF,TRBJ2-2,TRBV4-2
ASSIGTIYDYT,TRBJ1-2,TRBV6-5
ASSYRDRVSGKLL,TRBJ2-2,TRBV28
ASSLKTTTDTQY,TRBJ2-3,TRBV11-3